This is a list of T cell receptor beta chains from one sample in a study of blood T cell repertoires in COVID-19. The protocol was immunoSEQ multiplex PCR, while the TCRdb copy is restricted to in-frame clones and leaves out a portion. The table records 180,000 or so clones, 86% of them present only once. The material sequenced was peripheral blood. Receptor source: a man aged 55 to 69 with acute or convalescent COVID-19. Each CDR3 is given with its conserved first and last residue. A D gene is named only where the DNA matches it firmly. Expanded clones get a size class; other rows say once, few or many, or leave the size out.

V,size,D,J,DNA,CDR3
TRBV4-2,many,TRBD2,TRBJ2-1,TGTGCCAGCAGCCAAGATTCAGCGGGGTCTTACAATGAGCAGTTCTTC,CASSQDSAGSYNEQFF
TRBV7-8,once,TRBD1,TRBJ2-6,TGTGCCAGCAGCCCGGGACAGGGGAGTTCTGGGGCCAACGTCCTGACTTTC,CASSPGQGSSGANVLTF
TRBV3-1/TRBV3-2,-,TRBD2,TRBJ2-5,TGTGCCAGCAGCCAAGTGTTTAGCGGGTTGAGTGAGACCCAGTACTTC,CASSQVFSGLSETQYF
TRBV10-3,-,TRBD1,TRBJ2-3,TGTGCCATCACTGGGGAACAGGGGACAGATACGCAGTATTTT,CAITGEQGTDTQYF
TRBV19,-,-,TRBJ2-1,TGTGCCAGTAGTATAGGCCCGGGAAGGTCCTACAATGAGCAGTTCTTC,CASSIGPGRSYNEQFF
TRBV7-3,-,TRBD2,TRBJ2-7,TGTGCCAGCAGCTTTGCCGGGACTAGCGGGAAGTTATACTTC,CASSFAGTSGKLYF
TRBV29-1,-,-,TRBJ2-5,TGCAGCCCTGGTTCAGGAGAGACCCAGTACTTC,CSPGSGETQYF
TRBV2,-,-,TRBJ1-3,TGTGCCAGCACTCCCGACGGAGGGAGCATATATTTT,CASTPDGGSIYF
TRBV29-1,-,TRBD1,TRBJ2-3,TGCAGCGTTACAGGGGGCACCCTCACAGATACGCAGTATTTT,CSVTGGTLTDTQYF
TRBV2,-,-,TRBJ2-6,TGTGCCAGCAGTGAAGCGGGCGCTGGGGCCAACGTCCTGACTTTC,CASSEAGAGANVLTF
TRBV5-4,-,TRBD1,TRBJ1-1,TGTGCCAGCAGCGTGGGACAGTCGAACACTGAAGCTTTCTTT,CASSVGQSNTEAFF
TRBV5-1,-,-,TRBJ2-5,TGCGCCAGCAGCTTGGCCGTGAGGGAGACCCAGTACTTC,CASSLAVRETQYF
TRBV7-9,-,TRBD1,TRBJ1-2,TGTGCCAGCAGCCGCGGGACAGAACTCTATGGCTACACCTTC,CASSRGTELYGYTF